The 13 T cell receptor beta chains below were found in one sample sequenced in a study of response to subunit inactivated influenza vaccine. TCRdb used MiXCR to reprocess the RT-PCR reads, holding one entry per CDR3 protein. Of fewer than 350,000 distinct CDR3 sequences in the sample, just over 20% were seen once. The specimen comprised PBMCs from blood, sampled 21 months after vaccination. These TCRs come from a man in his fifties or sixties who received an inactivated influenza vaccine.

This clonotype was recorded a few times. The chain combines TRBV20-1 with TRBJ1-2; a weak D match, TRBD1 (5 bases). CDR1 and CDR2 (germline): DFQATT, SNEGSKA (reference sequence). CDR3 size: 13 residues. Trimming cost V 6 bases and J 3 bases, with 14 bases left between them. CDR3 nucleotides: TGCAGTGCGCCAGACCGGGGCTACTATGGCTACACCTTC. This translates into CSAPDRGYYGYTF.

This clonotype was detected only once. The rearrangement links TRBV9 to TRBJ2-4, with a weak D call TRBD1 (5 bases). CDR1 and CDR2 from the germline V gene are SGDLS and YYNGEE. Deletions cut 0 bases from V and 8 bases from J, with 9 bases between. This CDR3 has 13 amino acids. The CDR3 reads CASSVAPQDIQYF. In DNA, the CDR3 is TGTGCCAGCAGCGTAGCTCCACAGGACATTCAGTACTTC.

The chain links TRBV29-1 to TRBJ2-7; TRBD2 agrees at 14 bases. Germline loops: CDR1 SQVTM, CDR2 ANQGSEA. Trimming removed 7 bases from V and 7 bases from J; junction bases left unmatched: 9. The CDR3 is made up of 14 amino acids. In DNA, the CDR3 is TGCAGCGCTGCGGGACTAGCGGGAGTTCGAGAGCAGTACTTC. Translating it yields CSAAGLAGVREQYF.

This clonotype was seen only a few times. CDR3 nucleotides: TGTGCCAGTAGTTGGACAGGGGCTAACTATGGCTACACCTTC. Encoded protein: CASSWTGANYGYTF. The chain recombines TRBV19 with TRBJ1-2, with 9 bases aligning to TRBD1. The CDR3 loop spans 14 amino acids. The germline CDR1 and CDR2 sequences are LNHDA and SQIVND (reference sequence). V dropped 5 bases and J dropped 0; count of bases not matched to a gene: 1.

This clonotype came up a few times. This sequence joins TRBV4-3 and TRBJ2-7; perhaps TRBD1 as D (5 bases). V was pared by 5 bases and J by 7 bases, with 9 bases between. Germline CDR1 reads LGHNA; CDR2 reads YSLEER. This CDR3 has 11 residues. The CDR3 nucleotides read TGCGCCAGCAGCAAGGGGCAAGAGCAGTACTTC. Translation: CASSKGQEQYF.

V and J are TRBV12-3 or TRBV12-4 and TRBJ2-1; TRBD2 agrees at 7 bases. Unmatched junction bases numbered 17, after V lost 4 bases and J lost 2 bases. The CDR3 sequence is 19 residues long. As DNA, the CDR3 is TGTGCCAGCAGTTCCCCGGGGTCGCGGGAGCCTACTACCTACAATGAGCAGTTCTTC. The encoded protein is CASSSPGSREPTTYNEQFF.

The chain has TRBV2 and TRBJ2-3, with no clear D. Trimming left V 8 bases short and J 3 bases short, with 6 bases between. The CDR3 runs to 11 residues. Germline V gives CDR1 SNHLY, CDR2 FYNNEI. In DNA form, the CDR3 reads TGTGCCAGCGGAGTGACAGATACGCAGTATTTT. It is translated as CASGVTDTQYF.

V is TRBV7-2 and J is TRBJ2-5, with TRBD2 matching over 7 bases. Per germline, CDR1 SGHTA and CDR2 FQGNSA. CDR3 size: 14 residues. V lost 5 bases, J lost 4 bases, and 7 bases stayed unmatched. The CDR3 reads CASSTRGVGETQYF. DNA of the CDR3: TGTGCCAGCAGCACCCGGGGGGTCGGAGAGACCCAGTACTTC. The whole variable domain, filled in from reference TRBV7-2 and TRBJ2-5, reads GAGVSQSPSNKVTEKGKDVELRCDPISGHTALYWYRQSLGQGLEFLIYFQGNSAPDKSGLPSDRFSAERTGGSVSTLTIQRTQQEDSAVYLCASSTRGVGETQYFGPGTRLLVL.

This clonotype was seen a few times. The V call is TRBV4-1, the J call TRBJ2-2; D unresolved. The CDR3 loop spans 16 amino acids. Germline loops: CDR1 MGHRA, CDR2 YSYEKL. The V gene lost 0 bases and the J gene lost 0 bases, with 8 bases spanning the gap. CDR3: CASSQEVLPNTGELFF. The CDR3 DNA is TGCGCCAGCAGCCAAGAGGTCCTGCCGAACACCGGGGAGCTGTTTTTT.

This clonotype was detected a few times. This chain connects TRBV29-1 to TRBJ2-3; TRBD2 aligns across 9 bases. V lost 1 base and J lost 1; bases outside the gene matches: 15. CDR3 length: 19 residues. Germline CDR1 and CDR2: SQVTM and ANQGSEA. The DNA for the CDR3 is TGCAGCGTTGAAGGGTCGGAGACTAGCGGTTGGACGCGCACAGATACGCAGTATTTT. It yields the protein CSVEGSETSGWTRTDTQYF.

This chain uses TRBV6-2 or TRBV6-3 with TRBJ2-1; D may be TRBD1 (6 bases). The germline V and J ends were trimmed by 5 bases and 9 bases, with 11 bases remaining between them. The CDR3 runs to 12 residues. Per germline, CDR1 MNHEY and CDR2 SVGEGT. The CDR3 coding sequence is TGTGCCAGCAGTAACCAGGGGTTTGAGCAGTTCTTC. It yields the protein CASSNQGFEQFF.

The table lists this clonotype with a few counts. The chain joins TRBV4-1 to TRBJ2-1, with TRBD2 matching over 10 bases. V shed 3 bases and J 9 bases; nucleotides not matched to a gene: 5. Germline-derived CDR1 and CDR2 are MGHRA and YSYEKL. The CDR3 runs to 14 residues. CDR3 in amino acids: CASSHTSGAVEQFF. The CDR3 DNA sequence: TGCGCCAGCAGCCATACTAGCGGGGCGGTTGAGCAGTTCTTC.

The genes are TRBV4-1 and TRBJ2-7, with D uncertain. V was shortened by 4 bases and J by 4 bases, with 14 bases between the two germline ends. This CDR3 has 14 amino acids. CDR1 and CDR2 from the germline V gene are MGHRA and YSYEKL. Here the CDR3 reads CASSPNPSPYEQYF. CDR3 nucleotide sequence: TGCGCCAGCAGCCCCAACCCAAGTCCGTACGAGCAGTACTTC.